This entry is about one T cell receptor (beta chain). Its matching antigen is unknown. From the 5' RACE reads, TCRdb called clonotypes with MiXCR, one entry per CDR3 protein. The sample has approximately 260,000 distinct CDR3 sequences, 15% to 20% seen once. This specimen comes from a study of T-cell memory formation after mild COVID-19. Study-level information: Among the donors, TCR clusters were largely specific to each donor.

Study-wide points: The authors did not confirm SARS-CoV-2 specificity of second-wave clones peaking day 37.

This TCR derives from a man between 18 and 35 years old who had mild COVID-19 (a few samples of this study predate the infection). Cell type and time point are not known. The sample consisted of PBMCs or a T cell subset sorted from them (not recorded which).

CDR3 nucleotide sequence: TGCGCCAGCAGCCAAATAGGACAGGGTCATGGCTACACCTTC. Residues: CASSQIGQGHGYTF. The gene calls are TRBV4-1 and TRBJ1-2; TRBD1 matches 8 bases. The CDR3 loop spans 14 amino acids. V was clipped by 2 bases and J by 6 bases; unmatched bases: 5. Germline-derived CDR1 and CDR2 are MGHRA and YSYEKL.